The text below deals with one TCR beta chain. The germline CDR1 and CDR2 sequences are SEHNR and FQNEAQ (reference sequence). This CDR3 contains 13 residues. Trimming at V came to 5 bases and at J to 7 bases, leaving 6 bases not matched to a gene. The data are from a study of blood T cell repertoires in COVID-19. Sequenced by immunoSEQ multiplex PCR; TCRdb stores in-frame clones only, minus some. The data hold 160,000 or so clones, with about 88% observed a single time. What was sequenced was PBMCs or T cells enriched from blood (not recorded which). J is TRBJ1-2 and V is TRBV7-9, with 8 nucleotides matching TRBD1. The TCR comes from a human donor with acute COVID-19. The donor label of this sample is uncertain. The CDR3 is CASSGEQGVGYTF. CDR3 nucleotide sequence: TGTGCCAGCAGCGGAGAACAGGGGGTTGGCTACACCTTC.